The 5 T cell receptor beta chains reported below all come from one sample, sequenced in a study of cytomegalovirus exposure and HLA in healthy donors. The data were produced by immunoSEQ multiplex PCR, yet TCRdb's version contains in-frame clones alone and is incomplete. The table includes around 300,000 clones, 80% to 90% detected once. Sample: PBMCs. All receptors derive from a woman aged 18-29 years in good health and CMV-seronegative.

The chain carries TRBV4-3 and TRBJ2-7; 13 nucleotides line up with TRBD2. The germline gives CDR1 LGHNA, CDR2 YSLEER. CDR3 length: 15 amino acids. V gave up 4 bases and J gave up 2 bases; unmatched junction bases: 2. The CDR3 DNA sequence: TGCGCCAGCAGCCTGGGACTAGCGGGGACCTACGAGCAGTACTTC. It is translated as CASSLGLAGTYEQYF.

The rearrangement links TRBV27 to TRBJ1-1, with TRBD1 matching over 7 bases. The length of the CDR3 is 14 residues. The V and J ends lost 6 bases and 11 bases, in that order; junction bases with no gene match: 15. Germline-derived CDR1 and CDR2 are MNHEY and SMNVEV (reference sequence). DNA of the CDR3: TGTGCCAGCAGCTTCCGGGACAGAATCTCTCGGGCTTTCTTT. Encoded protein: CASSFRDRISRAFF.

The chain employs TRBV7-9 and TRBJ2-1; the match to TRBD1 covers 9 bases. J was trimmed by 4 bases and V by 3 bases; bases with no gene match: 1. Germline V gives CDR1 SEHNR, CDR2 FQNEAQ (reference sequence). CDR3 length: 14 residues. Written as DNA, the CDR3 is TGTGCCAGCAGCTTTGGGACAGGGTACAATGAGCAGTTCTTC. Encoded protein: CASSFGTGYNEQFF.

V and J are TRBV10-3 and TRBJ2-7; perhaps TRBD1 as D (5 bases). The CDR3 is made up of 15 amino acids. Trimming took off 2 bases at V and 0 bases at J, with 11 bases between the two ends. Germline V gives CDR1 ENHRY, CDR2 SYGVKD. CDR3 sequence (DNA): TGTGCCATCAGTGAGGGGGCACCAAGCTCCTACGAGCAGTACTTC. Translation: CAISEGAPSSYEQYF.

This clone was found a few times. This sequence joins TRBV10-2 and TRBJ2-7; D may be TRBD2 (5 bases). Germline lookup yields CDR1 WSHSY and CDR2 SAAADI. This CDR3 has 14 residues. V was clipped by 1 base and J by 2 bases, with 9 bases between them. CDR3 nucleotides: TGCGCCAGCAGTGAGTACCGGACTCCCTACGAGCAGTACTTC. It yields the protein CASSEYRTPYEQYF.